Listed here are 19 T cell receptor beta chains from one sample, sequenced in a study of blood T cell repertoires in COVID-19 (dated by TCRdb to between 2020 and 2021). To prepare the library, the immunoSEQ multiplex PCR assay was applied. As stored in TCRdb, this immuneACCESS dataset retains in-frame rearrangements with V and J assigned. A fraction of the clones does not appear; measured against another copy, unresolved V genes explain less than half of the discrepancy, and the remainder lacks a known reason. The sample yields over 100,000 clones; 87% were counted once. The ten largest make up around 16% of the sample. Specimen: peripheral blood. Every receptor here comes from a man aged 50 to 59 with acute or convalescent COVID-19.

The genes are TRBV5-4 and TRBJ1-6; no reliable D call. The germline V and J ends were trimmed by 0 bases and 3 bases, with 7 bases remaining between them. CDR1 is SGHNT, CDR2 YYREEE, per germline (reference sequence). There are 15 residues in the CDR3. This CDR3 is CASSLGADYNSPLHF. In nucleotides, the CDR3 is TGTGCCAGCAGCTTGGGGGCAGACTATAATTCACCCCTCCACTTT. The full variable domain, with the rest looked up from reference TRBV5-4 and TRBJ1-6, is ETGVTQSPTHLIKTRGQQVTLRCSSQSGHNTVSWYQQALGQGPQFIFQYYREEENGRGNFPPRFSGLQFPNYSSELNVNALELDDSALYLCASSLGADYNSPLHFGNGTRLTVT.

The V gene is TRBV16, the J gene TRBJ1-2, with D possibly being TRBD1 (6 bases). Germline V gene sequence: CDR1 KGHSY, CDR2 FQNENV. The ends were cut back, 0 bases at V and 6 bases at J, with 11 bases in the middle. The CDR3 loop spans 14 amino acids. The CDR3 region is CASSQSKDSDGYTF. CDR3 in DNA: TGTGCCAGCAGCCAATCAAAGGACAGCGATGGCTACACCTTC.

V and J are TRBV11-2 and TRBJ2-1; 11 nucleotides line up with TRBD2. CDR1 is SGHAT and CDR2 is FQNNGV in the germline V gene. The CDR3 is made up of 14 amino acids. Unmatched junction bases numbered 8, after V lost 1 base and J lost 15 bases. As DNA, the CDR3 is TGTGCCAGCAGCTTAGTTATGGCTAGCGGGAGGTCGTTCTTC. This sequence encodes CASSLVMASGRSFF.

This sequence joins TRBV12-3 or TRBV12-4 and TRBJ2-5; D unresolved. The CDR3 has 13 residues. V was trimmed by 6 bases and J by 2 bases, leaving 10 bases between them. The chain's CDR3 is CASRRGQQETQYF. The CDR3 nucleotides read TGTGCCAGCAGGCGTGGGCAGCAAGAGACCCAGTACTTC.

The chain is built from TRBV5-6 and TRBJ1-3; unclear D gene. Per the germline V gene, CDR1 is SGHDT and CDR2 is YYEEEE. Between the trimmed V and J ends, which lost 0 bases and 2 bases, there was a span of 9 bases. This CDR3 region has 15 residues. Here the CDR3 reads CASSLEWGAGNTIYF. CDR3 DNA sequence: TGTGCCAGCAGCTTGGAATGGGGAGCTGGAAACACCATATATTTT.

The chain combines TRBV21-1 with TRBJ2-1; the listed D gene, TRBD1, was not tested against the DNA. TRBV21-1 is shown as a pseudogene. The CDR3 consists of 12 residues. This CDR3 reads CASSTTRGEQFF. DNA for the CDR3: TGTGCCAGCAGCACCACTAGGGGGGAGCAGTTCTTC.

The chain has TRBV10-3 and TRBJ1-5, with TRBD1 identical over 7 bases. The CDR3 spans 14 residues. Germline trimming cut 6 bases from V and 9 bases from J; bases unmatched to any gene: 11. The germline V gene has CDR1 ENHRY and CDR2 SYGVKD. CDR3 sequence: CAIRGQAQGVPQHF. The DNA for the CDR3 is TGTGCCATCAGAGGACAGGCCCAGGGGGTGCCCCAGCATTTT.

This chain links TRBV5-5 with TRBJ2-1; 9 positions agree with TRBD2. Germline trimming cut 0 bases from V and 6 bases from J; bases unmatched to any gene: 7. CDR3 length: 16 amino acids. Germline V gene lookup returns CDR1 SGHKS and CDR2 YYEKEE (reference sequence). CDR3 DNA: TGTGCCAGCAGCTTGGAACTAGCGGGCCCGGGCAATGAGCAGTTCTTC. It encodes CASSLELAGPGNEQFF. Drawing the rest from reference TRBV5-5 and TRBJ2-1, the complete variable domain is DAGVTQSPTHLIKTRGQQVTLRCSPISGHKSVSWYQQVLGQGPQFIFQYYEKEERGRGNFPDRFSARQFPNYSSELNVNALLLGDSALYLCASSLELAGPGNEQFFGPGTRLTVL.

The chain has TRBV19 and TRBJ1-5; 8 bases map to TRBD1. The trim removed 6 bases at V and 3 bases at J, leaving 10 bases unmatched. In germline, CDR1 is LNHDA, CDR2 SQIVND (reference sequence). The CDR3 covers 16 residues. The CDR3 nucleotides are TGTGCCAGTAGAGACCAGGGACAGGCGTACAATCAGCCCCAGCATTTT. Amino acid sequence: CASRDQGQAYNQPQHF. Variable domain in full (rest from reference TRBV19 and TRBJ1-5): DGGITQSPKYLFRKEGQNVTLSCEQNLNHDAMYWYRQDPGQGLRLIYYSQIVNDFQKGDIAEGYSVSREKKESFPLTVTSAQKNPTAFYLCASRDQGQAYNQPQHFGDGTRLSIL.

This chain connects TRBV5-6 to TRBJ1-4; 7 bases align to TRBD1. CDR1 SGHDT and CDR2 YYEEEE come from the germline V gene. Trimming cost V 1 base and J 5 bases; bases outside gene matches: 5. The CDR3 sequence is 15 residues long. The DNA for the CDR3 is TGTGCCAGCAGCTTGACAGGGGTGGAGAATGAAAAACTGTTTTTT. This sequence encodes CASSLTGVENEKLFF.

This chain connects TRBV6-1 to TRBJ1-2; the D gene is possibly TRBD1 (6 bases). V was cut by 9 bases and J by 1 base, with 15 bases left in between. Germline V gene sequence: CDR1 MNHNS, CDR2 SASEGT. The CDR3 is 14 residues long. In DNA form, the CDR3 reads TGTGCCAGTACTCAGGGGCCTCGTAACTATGGCTACACCTTC. It is translated as CASTQGPRNYGYTF.

The chain carries TRBV28 and TRBJ1-5; TRBD1 might be the D (5 bases). Trimming cost V 7 bases and J 4 bases, with 11 bases left between them. CDR1 and CDR2 from the germline V gene are MDHEN and SYDVKM. This CDR3 has 13 residues. The DNA of the CDR3 is TGTGCCAGCATCGACAGTGGGAATCAGCCCCAGCATTTT. It codes for CASIDSGNQPQHF. Variable domain in full (rest from reference TRBV28 and TRBJ1-5): DVKVTQSSRYLVKRTGEKVFLECVQDMDHENMFWYRQDPGLGLRLIYFSYDVKMKEKGDIPEGYSVSREKKERFSLILESASTNQTSMYLCASIDSGNQPQHFGDGTRLSIL.

This chain uses TRBV18 with TRBJ2-7; tentatively, D is TRBD1 (6 bases). The CDR3 totals 14 residues. V lost 3 bases to trimming and J lost 2 bases, with 11 bases between them. Germline CDR1 KGHSH, CDR2 LQKENI. The CDR3 spells CASSPSQGPYEQYF. The CDR3 bases are TGTGCCAGCTCACCCTCACAGGGCCCCTACGAGCAGTACTTC.

The chain uses TRBV10-3 and TRBJ2-2; 8 bases are a match to TRBD1. The trim removed 8 bases at V and 0 bases at J, leaving 2 bases unmatched. Germline V gene sequence: CDR1 ENHRY, CDR2 SYGVKD. This CDR3 has 14 residues. The CDR3 bases are TGTGCCATCGAACAGGGGGCGAACACCGGGGAGCTGTTTTTT. It specifies CAIEQGANTGELFF.

The chain uses TRBV24-1 and TRBJ1-3; no clear D. The CDR3 has 14 residues. Germline assignment: CDR1 KGHDR and CDR2 SFDVKD. V shed 4 bases and J shed 4 bases, with 10 bases lying between them. The CDR3 bases are TGTGCCACCAGTGACCCCCTCGGGGGAAACACCATATATTTT. It translates to CATSDPLGGNTIYF.

This clone appeared many times. The chain joins TRBV19 to TRBJ1-1, with 11 bases aligning to TRBD1. CDR3 length: 14 residues. Germline V CDR1 and CDR2: LNHDA, SQIVND (reference sequence). Trimming cost V 5 bases and J 6 bases; bases outside gene matches: 5. The CDR3 spells CASSGQGALPEAFF. The CDR3 DNA follows: TGTGCCAGTAGTGGACAGGGGGCATTACCTGAAGCTTTCTTT. Based on the CDR3 plus reference TRBV19 and TRBJ1-1, the full variable domain is DGGITQSPKYLFRKEGQNVTLSCEQNLNHDAMYWYRQDPGQGLRLIYYSQIVNDFQKGDIAEGYSVSREKKESFPLTVTSAQKNPTAFYLCASSGQGALPEAFFGQGTRLTVV.

The chain couples TRBV6-6 to TRBJ1-5; D perhaps matches TRBD1 (5 bases). The germline V gene has CDR1 MNHNY and CDR2 SVGAGI (reference sequence). The CDR3 is 15 amino acids. Deletions cut 0 bases from V and 6 bases from J, with 12 bases between. The DNA for the CDR3 is TGTGCCAGCAGTTACTCGTCAGGGAACGGTCAGCCCCAGCATTTT. Its protein is CASSYSSGNGQPQHF.

In DNA, the CDR3 is TGTGCCAGCAGCGGGCCCTCTCCCCTCTATGGCTACACCTTC. This translates into CASSGPSPLYGYTF. The chain uses TRBV9 and TRBJ1-2; D is unclear. CDR3 length: 14 amino acids. V was pared by 3 bases and J by 4 bases, with 13 bases between. Germline V gene lookup returns CDR1 SGDLS and CDR2 YYNGEE.

The gene calls are TRBV28 and TRBJ2-2; 8 bases line up with TRBD1. The trim removed 6 bases at V and 6 bases at J, leaving 9 bases unmatched. The CDR3 is 15 amino acids. Germline values: CDR1 MDHEN, CDR2 SYDVKM. This chain's CDR3 is CASRRGQGAAGELFF. In DNA form, the CDR3 reads TGTGCCAGCAGAAGGGGGCAGGGGGCCGCCGGGGAGCTGTTTTTT. Drawing the rest from reference TRBV28 and TRBJ2-2, the complete variable domain is DVKVTQSSRYLVKRTGEKVFLECVQDMDHENMFWYRQDPGLGLRLIYFSYDVKMKEKGDIPEGYSVSREKKERFSLILESASTNQTSMYLCASRRGQGAAGELFFGEGSRLTVL.